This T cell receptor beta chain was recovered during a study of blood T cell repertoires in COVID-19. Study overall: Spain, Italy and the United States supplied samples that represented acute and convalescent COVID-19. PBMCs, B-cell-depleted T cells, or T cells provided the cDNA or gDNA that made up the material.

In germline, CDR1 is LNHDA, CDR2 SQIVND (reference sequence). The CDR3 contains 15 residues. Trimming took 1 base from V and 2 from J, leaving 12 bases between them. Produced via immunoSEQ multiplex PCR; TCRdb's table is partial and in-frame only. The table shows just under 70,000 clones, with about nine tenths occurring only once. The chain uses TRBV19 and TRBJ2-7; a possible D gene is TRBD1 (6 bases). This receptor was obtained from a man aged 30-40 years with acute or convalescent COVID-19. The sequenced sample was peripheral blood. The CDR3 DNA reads TGTGCCAGTAGTATAGCTCAGGGGTCGGCCTACGAGCAGTACTTC. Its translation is CASSIAQGSAYEQYF.